This T cell receptor (beta chain) was captured in a study of graft-versus-host responses after intestinal transplantation. Study overall: Recipients across the board were started on anti-thymocyte globulin induction, then kept on tacrolimus and steroids for about 3 years.

Investigators plated roughly 200,000 CFSE-labeled responder cells together with roughly 200,000 irradiated stimulator cells labeled with violet dye. The authors sorted proliferating CFSE-low CD3+CD4+ and CD3+CD8+ responders after the reaction. Libraries were prepared by immunoSEQ multiplex PCR; TCRdb keeps only in-frame clonotypes and omits some of them. The data contain about 15,000 clones, about 29% of them singletons. This CDR3 spans 15 amino acids. General observations from the study: After transplant, early declines in HvG clones were associated with peak levels of circulating GvH clones.

The chain recombines TRBV21-1 with TRBJ2-4; TRBD2, the table's D call, was not compared with the DNA. TRBV21-1 is a documented pseudogene. The TCR sequence derives from a human patient who received an intestinal transplant. The material sequenced was alloreactive CD8+ T cells from a mixed lymphocyte reaction culture, taken before intestinal transplant. As for subset: CFSE-low proliferating T cells sorted from roughly six-day pre-transplant mixed lymphocyte reaction (GvH or HvG direction). The CDR3 here is CASSVGTAPRGIQYF. The CDR3 nucleotides are TGTGCCAGCAGCGTCGGGACTGCCCCGCGTGGCATTCAGTACTTC.